The T cell receptor beta chain under discussion was sequenced for a study of tumor and adjacent non-tumor tissue in lung cancer. Study-wide results and caveats: Patients with more diverse tumor TCRs had worse survival.

Looked up from germline, CDR1 is WSHSY and CDR2 is SAAADI. The CDR3 is 12 amino acids. The library came from three nested PCR rounds adapted from ARM-PCR protocols. TCRdb redid the calling of the multiplex PCR reads with MiXCR, one entry per CDR3 protein. Of 100,000 to 120,000 distinct CDR3 sequences listed, over 70% are singletons. RNA was extracted from bulk tissue without any cell sorting. As concerns this clonotype: The antigen is unknown. Its ends do not fully match the called genes, so a read error is possible.

The sequence was obtained from a man aged 70 or older with non-small cell lung cancer. The sequenced sample was lung tumor tissue. The genes are TRBV10-2 and TRBJ2-3; unclear D gene. The CDR3 protein is CASSDNTNTQYF. The CDR3 nucleotides are TGCGCCAGCAGTGATAACACAAATACCCAGTATTTT.